This T cell receptor beta chain was retrieved from a study of CD8 T cells in ankylosing spondylitis. Quantitative 5'-RACE with molecular barcodes generated TCR beta libraries. TCRdb fed the 5' RACE reads into MiXCR, producing one record per CDR3 protein. The sample has 200,000 or so distinct CDR3 sequences, 13% seen once. CDR1 and CDR2 from the germline V gene are MNHEY and SVGAGI. Trimming stripped 0 bases from V and 0 bases from J, with 13 bases between. The CDR3 runs 17 residues. This clonotype came up many times. The antigen remains undetermined. Study-wide findings and caveats: Both synovial fluid and blood in reactive arthritis had previously been reported to carry some motif variants. Within ankylosing spondylitis blood, a TCR beta motif made up of eight highly homologous variants appeared to be characteristic.

The sample was blood, either unsorted or a sorted T cell fraction (not recorded which). The receptor comes from a female donor with ankylosing spondylitis or in good health (not recorded which). The chain couples TRBV6-5 to TRBJ2-3, with D possibly being TRBD1 or TRBD2 (5 bases each). The CDR3 region has the DNA TGTGCCAGCAGTTACTCCGGGACGGAGACTAGCACAGATACGCAGTATTTT. Its protein product is CASSYSGTETSTDTQYF.